The 4 T cell receptor beta chains below were found in one sample sequenced in a study of blood T cell repertoires in COVID-19. The repertoire was sequenced with immunoSEQ multiplex PCR; TCRdb's copy has only in-frame clones and lacks some. The sample holds 200,000 to 300,000 clones; 85% are singletons and the top ten take 5.1%. Sequencing was carried out using peripheral blood. The receptor source for this set is a man aged 45-60 years with COVID-19, enrolled during active disease.

As for this clone: Relative to the germline gene, one junction end is altered; a read error may explain this. The V gene is TRBV2, the J gene TRBJ2-3; 9 nucleotides agree with TRBD1. Germline V CDR1 and CDR2: SNHLY, FYNNEI. The CDR3 length is 15 residues. The CDR3 sequence: CASSVSSTLQGATNF. CDR3 sequence (DNA): TGTGCCAGCAGTGTTTCGTCTACACTACAGGGGGCGACGAATTTT. Using reference TRBV2 and TRBJ2-3 for the parts outside the CDR3, the full variable domain is EPEVTQTPSHQVTQMGQEVILRCVPISNHLYFYWYRQILGQKVEFLVSFYNNEISEKSEIFDDQFSVERPDGSNFTLKIRSTKLEDSAMYFCASSVSSTLQGATNFGPGTRLTVL.

The chain recombines TRBV11-3 with TRBJ2-7, with 7 bases lining up with TRBD1. The CDR3 covers 14 residues. The V and J ends lost 5 bases and 0 bases, in that order; junction bases with no gene match: 4. The germline V gene encodes CDR1 SGHNT and CDR2 YENEEA. CDR3 loop: CASSPDRVSYEQYF. Written as DNA, the CDR3 is TGTGCCAGCAGCCCCGACAGGGTCTCCTACGAGCAGTACTTC.

This clone was detected only once. This chain uses TRBV6-5 with TRBJ2-1; a weak D match, TRBD2 (6 bases). V lost 7 bases and J lost 7, with 17 bases in between. CDR3 length: 14 residues. Germline CDR1 MNHEY, CDR2 SVGAGI. CDR3: CASKTGAGWNEQFF. The CDR3 bases are TGTGCCAGCAAGACGGGCGCGGGGTGGAATGAGCAGTTCTTC.

This clone was observed a handful of times. The genes are TRBV29-1 and TRBJ2-3, with 8 positions matching TRBD1. The CDR3 is 15 residues long. Losses at the gene ends were 4 bases for V and 3 bases for J; bases not matched to a gene: 9. Germline CDR1 is SQVTM and CDR2 is ANQGSEA. The CDR3 DNA is TGCAGCGTTGGAGGACAGGGAATGTGGACAGATACGCAGTATTTT. As protein: CSVGGQGMWTDTQYF.